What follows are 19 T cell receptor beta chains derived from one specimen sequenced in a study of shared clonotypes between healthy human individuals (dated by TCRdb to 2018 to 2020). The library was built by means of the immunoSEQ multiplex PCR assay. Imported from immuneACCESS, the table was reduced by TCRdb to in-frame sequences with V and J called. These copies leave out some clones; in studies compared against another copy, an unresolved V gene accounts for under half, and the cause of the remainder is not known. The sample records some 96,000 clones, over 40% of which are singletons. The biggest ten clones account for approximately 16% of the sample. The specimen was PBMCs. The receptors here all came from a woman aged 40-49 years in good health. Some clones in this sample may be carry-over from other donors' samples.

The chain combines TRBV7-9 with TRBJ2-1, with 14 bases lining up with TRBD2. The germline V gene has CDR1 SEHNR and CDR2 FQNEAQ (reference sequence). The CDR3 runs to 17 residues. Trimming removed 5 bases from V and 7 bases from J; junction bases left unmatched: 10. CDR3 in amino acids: CASSPQGLAGVSNEQFF. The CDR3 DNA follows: TGTGCCAGCAGCCCCCAGGGACTAGCGGGAGTATCAAATGAGCAGTTCTTC.

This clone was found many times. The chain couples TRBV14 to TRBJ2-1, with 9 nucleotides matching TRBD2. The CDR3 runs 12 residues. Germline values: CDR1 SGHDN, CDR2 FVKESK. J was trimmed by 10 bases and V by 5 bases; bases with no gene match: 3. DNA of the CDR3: TGTGCCAGCAGCTGGACTAGCGTGGAGCAGTTCTTC. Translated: CASSWTSVEQFF.

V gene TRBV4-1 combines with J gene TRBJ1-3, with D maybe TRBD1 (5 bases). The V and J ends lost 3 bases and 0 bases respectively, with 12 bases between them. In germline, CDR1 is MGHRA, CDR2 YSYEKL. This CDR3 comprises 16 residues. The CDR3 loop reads CASSHRRQLSGNTIYF. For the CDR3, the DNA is TGCGCCAGCAGCCATCGGCGACAGCTCTCTGGAAACACCATATATTTT.

For the CDR3, the DNA is TGTGCCAGCTCACCATCGGGGCCAACAAACTATGGCTACACCTTC. Its translation is CASSPSGPTNYGYTF. The chain combines TRBV18 with TRBJ1-2; TRBD1 is a possible D gene (5 bases). There are 15 residues in the CDR3. Trimming removed 2 bases from V and 2 bases from J, with 12 bases in between. Germline V gene lookup returns CDR1 KGHSH and CDR2 LQKENI.

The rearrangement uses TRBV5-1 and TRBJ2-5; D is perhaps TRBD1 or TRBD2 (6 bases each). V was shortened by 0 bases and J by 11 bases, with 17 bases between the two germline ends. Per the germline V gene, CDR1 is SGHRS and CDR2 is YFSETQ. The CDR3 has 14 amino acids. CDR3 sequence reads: CASSLEGGPREQYF. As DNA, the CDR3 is TGCGCCAGCAGCTTGGAAGGGGGGCCGAGGGAGCAGTACTTC.

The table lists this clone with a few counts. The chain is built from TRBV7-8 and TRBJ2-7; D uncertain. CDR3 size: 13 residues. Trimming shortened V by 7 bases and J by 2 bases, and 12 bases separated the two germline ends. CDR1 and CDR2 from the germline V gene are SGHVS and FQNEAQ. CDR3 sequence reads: CASNSFGTYEQYF. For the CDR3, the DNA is TGTGCCAGCAACTCCTTCGGAACCTACGAGCAGTACTTC.

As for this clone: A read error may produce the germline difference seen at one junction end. For the CDR3, the DNA is TGTGCCAGCAGTTTTAACCAGGTCACAGATACGCAGTGTTTT. Its protein is CASSFNQVTDTQCF. This sequence joins TRBV28 and TRBJ2-3; D unclear. The CDR3 is 14 amino acids. Germline lookup yields CDR1 MDHEN and CDR2 SYDVKM. The entire variable domain, with the rest obtained from reference TRBV28 and TRBJ2-3, is as follows: DVKVTQSSRYLVKRTGEKVFLECVQDMDHENMFWYRQDPGLGLRLIYFSYDVKMKEKGDIPEGYSVSREKKERFSLILESASTNQTSMYLCASSFNQVTDTQCFGPGTRLTVL.

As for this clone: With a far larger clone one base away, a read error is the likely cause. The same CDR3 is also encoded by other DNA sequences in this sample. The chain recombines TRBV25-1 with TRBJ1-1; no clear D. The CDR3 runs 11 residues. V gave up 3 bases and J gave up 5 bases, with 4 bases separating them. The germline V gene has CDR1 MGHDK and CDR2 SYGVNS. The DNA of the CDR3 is TGTGCCAGCAGTGAGAATACTGAAGCTTTCTTT. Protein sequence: CASSENTEAFF.

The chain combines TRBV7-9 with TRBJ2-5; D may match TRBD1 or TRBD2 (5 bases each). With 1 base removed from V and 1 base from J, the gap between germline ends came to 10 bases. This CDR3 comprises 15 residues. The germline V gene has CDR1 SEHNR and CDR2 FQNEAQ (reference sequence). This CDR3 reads CASSLGGPGQETQYF. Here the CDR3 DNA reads TGTGCCAGCAGCTTAGGGGGACCGGGCCAAGAGACCCAGTACTTC.

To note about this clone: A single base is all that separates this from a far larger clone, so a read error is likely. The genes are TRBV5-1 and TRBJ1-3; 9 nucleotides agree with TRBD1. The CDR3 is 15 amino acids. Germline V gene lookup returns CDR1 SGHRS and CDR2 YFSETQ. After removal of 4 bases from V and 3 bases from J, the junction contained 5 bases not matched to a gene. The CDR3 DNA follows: TGCGCCAGCAGCCCGGACAGGGGATATGGAAACACCATATATTTT. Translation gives CASSPDRGYGNTIYF.

This CDR3 reads CASSHIRRGIYNEQFF. The DNA for the CDR3 is TGTGCCAGCTCTCACATAAGGCGCGGGATCTACAATGAGCAGTTCTTC. V is TRBV25-1 and J is TRBJ2-1, with D possibly TRBD2 on 6 matching bases. Germline CDR1 and CDR2: MGHDK and SYGVNS. V lost 8 bases to trimming and J lost 3 bases, with 20 bases between them. This CDR3 spans 16 amino acids.

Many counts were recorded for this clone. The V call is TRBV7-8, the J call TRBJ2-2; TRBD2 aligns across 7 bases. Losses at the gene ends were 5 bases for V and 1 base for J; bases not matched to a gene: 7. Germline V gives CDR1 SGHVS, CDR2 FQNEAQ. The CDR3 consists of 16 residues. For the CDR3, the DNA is TGTGCCAGCAGCGTAAGGACTAGTCGGAACACCGGGGAGCTGTTTTTT. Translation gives CASSVRTSRNTGELFF.

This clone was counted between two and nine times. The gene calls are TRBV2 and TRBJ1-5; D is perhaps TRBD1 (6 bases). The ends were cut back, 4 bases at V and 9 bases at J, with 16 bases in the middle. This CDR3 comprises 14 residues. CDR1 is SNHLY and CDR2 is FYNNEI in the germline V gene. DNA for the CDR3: TGTGCCAGCAGTGGACAGGCCGAATATGGGCCCCAGCATTTT. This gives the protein CASSGQAEYGPQHF. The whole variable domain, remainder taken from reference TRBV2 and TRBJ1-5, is EPEVTQTPSHQVTQMGQEVILRCVPISNHLYFYWYRQILGQKVEFLVSFYNNEISEKSEIFDDQFSVERPDGSNFTLKIRSTKLEDSAMYFCASSGQAEYGPQHFGDGTRLSIL.

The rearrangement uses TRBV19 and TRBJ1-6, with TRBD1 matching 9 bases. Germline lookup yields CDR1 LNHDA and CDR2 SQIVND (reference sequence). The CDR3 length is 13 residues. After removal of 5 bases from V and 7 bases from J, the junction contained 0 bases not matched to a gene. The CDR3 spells CASSGQGNSPLHF. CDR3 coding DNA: TGTGCCAGTAGTGGACAGGGGAATTCACCCCTCCACTTT.

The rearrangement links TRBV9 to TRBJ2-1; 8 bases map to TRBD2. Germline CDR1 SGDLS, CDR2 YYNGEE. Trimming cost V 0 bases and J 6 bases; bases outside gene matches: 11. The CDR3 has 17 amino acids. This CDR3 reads CASSVAHSSGTLNEQFF. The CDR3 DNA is TGTGCCAGCAGCGTAGCCCATAGTAGCGGGACCCTCAATGAGCAGTTCTTC.

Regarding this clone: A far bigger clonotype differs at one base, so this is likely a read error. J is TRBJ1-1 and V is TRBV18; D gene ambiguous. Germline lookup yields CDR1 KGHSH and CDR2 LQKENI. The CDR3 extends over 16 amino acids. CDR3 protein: CASSPQPLAMNTEASF. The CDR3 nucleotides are TGTGCCAGCTCACCACAGCCTTTAGCCATGAACACTGAAGCTTCCTTT.

CDR3: CASSLVGYEQYF. The CDR3 region has the DNA TGTGCCAGCAGCTTAGTCGGGTACGAGCAGTACTTC. This sequence joins TRBV11-2 and TRBJ2-7; no clear D. Germline CDR1 SGHAT, CDR2 FQNNGV. CDR3 length: 12 amino acids. Trimming removed 1 base at V and 4 bases at J, with 5 bases between.

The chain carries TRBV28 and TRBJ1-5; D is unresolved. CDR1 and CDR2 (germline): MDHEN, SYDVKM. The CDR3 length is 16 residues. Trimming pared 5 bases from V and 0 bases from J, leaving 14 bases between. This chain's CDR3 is CASSPPTRVSNQPQHF. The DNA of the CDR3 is TGTGCCAGCAGTCCACCAACAAGGGTTAGCAATCAGCCCCAGCATTTT.

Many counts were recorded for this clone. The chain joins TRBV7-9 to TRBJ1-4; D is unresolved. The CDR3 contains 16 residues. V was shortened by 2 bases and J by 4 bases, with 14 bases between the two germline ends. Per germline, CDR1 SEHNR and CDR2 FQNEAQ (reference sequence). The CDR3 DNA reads TGTGCCAGCAGCTTACCCCCCGGACGGGGTAATGAAAAACTGTTTTTT. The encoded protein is CASSLPPGRGNEKLFF.